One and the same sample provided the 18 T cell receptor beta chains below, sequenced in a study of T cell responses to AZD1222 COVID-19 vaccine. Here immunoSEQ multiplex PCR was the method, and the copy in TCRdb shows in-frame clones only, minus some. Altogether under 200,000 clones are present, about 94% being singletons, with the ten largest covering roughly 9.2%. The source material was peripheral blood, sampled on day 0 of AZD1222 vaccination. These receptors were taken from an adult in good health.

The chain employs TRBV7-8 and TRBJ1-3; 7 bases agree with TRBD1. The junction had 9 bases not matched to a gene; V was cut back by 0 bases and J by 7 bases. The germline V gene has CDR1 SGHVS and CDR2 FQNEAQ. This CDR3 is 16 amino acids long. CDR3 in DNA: TGTGCCAGCAGCTTAGCGGGCAGGGGGGTCGTCAACACCATATATTTT. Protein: CASSLAGRGVVNTIYF.

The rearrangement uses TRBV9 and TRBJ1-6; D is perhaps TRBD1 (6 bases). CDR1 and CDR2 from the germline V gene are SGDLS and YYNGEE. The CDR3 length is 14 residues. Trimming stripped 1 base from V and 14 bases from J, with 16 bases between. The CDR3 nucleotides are TGTGCCAGCAGCGTAAGCGGACAGATAGGTACCCTCCACTTT. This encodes CASSVSGQIGTLHF.

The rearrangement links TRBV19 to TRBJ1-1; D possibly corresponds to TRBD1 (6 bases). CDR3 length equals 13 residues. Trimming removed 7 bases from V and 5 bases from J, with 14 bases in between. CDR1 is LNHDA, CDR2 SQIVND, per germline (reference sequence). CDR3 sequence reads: CASTIGGATEAFF. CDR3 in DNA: TGTGCCAGTACCATCGGGGGGGCAACTGAAGCTTTCTTT.

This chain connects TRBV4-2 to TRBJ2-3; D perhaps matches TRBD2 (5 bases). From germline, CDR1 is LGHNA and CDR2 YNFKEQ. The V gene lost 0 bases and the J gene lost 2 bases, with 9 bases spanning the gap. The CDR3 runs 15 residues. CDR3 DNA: TGTGCCAGCAGCCAAGACGCGCTAGCCACAGATACGCAGTATTTT. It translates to CASSQDALATDTQYF.

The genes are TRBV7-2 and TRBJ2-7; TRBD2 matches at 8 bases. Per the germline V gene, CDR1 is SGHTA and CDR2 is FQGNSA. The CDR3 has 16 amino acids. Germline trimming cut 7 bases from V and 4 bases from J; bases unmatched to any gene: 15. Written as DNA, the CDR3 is TGTGCCAGCATGCCCGGACTAGCCCGAAGGGCTTACGAGCAGTACTTC. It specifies CASMPGLARRAYEQYF.

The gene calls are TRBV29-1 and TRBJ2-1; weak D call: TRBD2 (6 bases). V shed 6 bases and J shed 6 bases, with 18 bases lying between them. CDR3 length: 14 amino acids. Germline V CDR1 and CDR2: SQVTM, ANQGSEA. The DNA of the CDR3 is TGCAGCGTGCTTCCGGGACTCGCAACCAATGAGCAGTTCTTC. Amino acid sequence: CSVLPGLATNEQFF.

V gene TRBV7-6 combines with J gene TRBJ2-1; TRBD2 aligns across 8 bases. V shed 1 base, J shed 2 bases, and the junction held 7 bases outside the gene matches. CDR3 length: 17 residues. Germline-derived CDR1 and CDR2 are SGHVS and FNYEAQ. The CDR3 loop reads CASSLGSLAGTYNEQFF. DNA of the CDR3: TGTGCCAGCAGCTTAGGAAGTTTAGCGGGGACCTACAATGAGCAGTTCTTC.

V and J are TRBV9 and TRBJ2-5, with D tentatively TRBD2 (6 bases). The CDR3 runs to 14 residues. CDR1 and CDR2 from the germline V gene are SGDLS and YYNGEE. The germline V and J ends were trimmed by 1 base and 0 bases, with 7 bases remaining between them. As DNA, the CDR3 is TGTGCCAGCAGCGTACGGGGGTACCAAGAGACCCAGTACTTC. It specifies CASSVRGYQETQYF.

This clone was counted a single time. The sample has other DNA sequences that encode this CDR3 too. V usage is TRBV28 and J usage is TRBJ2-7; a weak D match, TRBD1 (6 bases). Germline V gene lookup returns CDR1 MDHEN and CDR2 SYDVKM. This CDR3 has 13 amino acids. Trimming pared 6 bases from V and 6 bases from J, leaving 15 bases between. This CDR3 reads CASSLTGSGEQYF. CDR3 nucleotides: TGTGCCAGCAGCCTTACAGGGTCCGGCGAGCAGTACTTC.

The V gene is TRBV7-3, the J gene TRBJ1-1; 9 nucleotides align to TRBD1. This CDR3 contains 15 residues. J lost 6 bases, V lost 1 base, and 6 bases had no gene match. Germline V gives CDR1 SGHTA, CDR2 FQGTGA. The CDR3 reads CASSLIDRGRAEAFF. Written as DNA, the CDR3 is TGTGCCAGCAGCTTAATAGACAGGGGGAGGGCTGAAGCTTTCTTT.

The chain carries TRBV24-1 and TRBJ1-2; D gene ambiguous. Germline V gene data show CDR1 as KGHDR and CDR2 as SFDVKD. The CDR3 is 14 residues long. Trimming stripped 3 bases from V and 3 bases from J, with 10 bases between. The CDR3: CATSDTQAYYGYTF. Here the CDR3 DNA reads TGTGCCACCAGTGATACCCAGGCTTACTATGGCTACACCTTC.

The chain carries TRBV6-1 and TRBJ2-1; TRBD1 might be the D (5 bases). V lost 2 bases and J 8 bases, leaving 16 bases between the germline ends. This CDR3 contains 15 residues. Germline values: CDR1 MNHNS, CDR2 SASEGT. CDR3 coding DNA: TGTGCCAGCAGTGAATTGGGGATTCCAGGGCATGAGCAGTTCTTC. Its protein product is CASSELGIPGHEQFF.

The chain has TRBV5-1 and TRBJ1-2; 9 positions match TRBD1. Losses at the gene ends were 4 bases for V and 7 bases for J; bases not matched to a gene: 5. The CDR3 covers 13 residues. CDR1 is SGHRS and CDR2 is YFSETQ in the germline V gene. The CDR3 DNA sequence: TGCGCCAGCAGCCTTACAGGGGGCCTTGGCTACACCTTC. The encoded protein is CASSLTGGLGYTF.

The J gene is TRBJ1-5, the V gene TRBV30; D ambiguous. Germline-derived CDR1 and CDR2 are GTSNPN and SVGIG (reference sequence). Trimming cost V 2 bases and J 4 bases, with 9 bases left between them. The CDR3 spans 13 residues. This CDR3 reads CAWSSAENQPQHF. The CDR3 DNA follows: TGTGCCTGGAGTTCGGCGGAGAATCAGCCCCAGCATTTT.

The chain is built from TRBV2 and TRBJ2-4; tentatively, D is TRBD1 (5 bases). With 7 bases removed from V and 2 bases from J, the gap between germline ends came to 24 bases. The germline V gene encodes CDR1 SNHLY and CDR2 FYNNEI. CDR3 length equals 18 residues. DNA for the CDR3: TGTGCCAGCAATAGACAACAAGACAGAGTCCTATCCAAAAACATTCAGTACTTC. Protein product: CASNRQQDRVLSKNIQYF.

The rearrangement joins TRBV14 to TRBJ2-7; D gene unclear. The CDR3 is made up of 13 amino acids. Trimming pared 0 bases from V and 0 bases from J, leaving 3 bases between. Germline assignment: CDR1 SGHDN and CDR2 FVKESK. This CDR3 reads CASSQDASYEQYF. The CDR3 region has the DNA TGTGCCAGCAGCCAAGATGCCTCCTACGAGCAGTACTTC.

The CDR3 is CASSKDPSYAEAFF. CDR3 in DNA: TGTGCCAGCAGCAAGGACCCCTCGTACGCTGAAGCTTTCTTT. The rearrangement uses TRBV7-8 and TRBJ1-1; D is undetermined. The CDR3 runs 14 residues. Germline loops: CDR1 SGHVS, CDR2 FQNEAQ. Trimming removed 5 bases at V and 6 bases at J, with 16 bases between.

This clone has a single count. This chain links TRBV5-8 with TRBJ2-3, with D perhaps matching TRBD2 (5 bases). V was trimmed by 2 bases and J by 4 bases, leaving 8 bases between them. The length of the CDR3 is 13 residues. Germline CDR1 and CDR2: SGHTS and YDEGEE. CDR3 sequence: CASSFGSPDTQYF. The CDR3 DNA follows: TGTGCCAGCAGCTTTGGGAGCCCAGATACGCAGTATTTT.